These 27 T cell receptor beta chains were all obtained from the same sample, sequenced in a study of blood T cell repertoires in COVID-19. Assay: immunoSEQ multiplex PCR; the TCRdb copy retains only in-frame clones and omits some. The profile shows about 98,000 clones, roughly 82% of them singletons. Sequencing was done on a sample of peripheral blood. The receptors derive from a man aged 70-80 years with active or convalescent COVID-19.

CDR3 coding DNA: TGCGCCAGCAGCCAAGAAGGGCAGGGGGCTTTCGGGGCCAACGTCCTGACTTTC. Translating gives CASSQEGQGAFGANVLTF. The J gene is TRBJ2-6, the V gene TRBV4-1, with TRBD1 matching over 8 bases. Germline loops: CDR1 MGHRA, CDR2 YSYEKL. The CDR3 covers 18 residues. V lost 0 bases, J lost 4 bases, and 8 bases stayed unmatched.

The gene calls are TRBV30 and TRBJ2-7; 12 nucleotides agree with TRBD2. The V and J ends lost 5 bases and 5 bases, in that order; junction bases with no gene match: 7. This CDR3 has 14 residues. Germline CDR1 reads GTSNPN; CDR2 reads SVGIG (reference sequence). The CDR3 DNA is TGTGCCTGGCGGCTAGCGGGGGGGGGAGACGAGCAGTACTTC. Amino acid sequence: CAWRLAGGGDEQYF.

As regards this clone: This specimen includes other DNA sequences encoding the same CDR3. The chain has TRBV29-1 and TRBJ2-7, with D possibly matching TRBD2 (6 bases). The CDR3 is 15 amino acids. CDR1 and CDR2 from the germline V gene are SQVTM and ANQGSEA. Trimming shortened V by 0 bases and J by 6 bases, and 18 bases separated the two germline ends. This chain's CDR3 is CSVEDAPGALREQYF. The CDR3 region has the DNA TGCAGCGTTGAAGACGCACCGGGAGCTCTTCGCGAGCAGTACTTC.

V is TRBV3-1 (or the pseudogene TRBV3-2) and J is TRBJ1-1; the D gene is possibly TRBD1 (6 bases). CDR1 is LGHDT, CDR2 YNNKEL, per germline (reference sequence). The CDR3 is 15 residues long. V lost 1 base to trimming and J lost 1 base, with 10 bases between them. CDR3 DNA: TGTGCCAGCAGCCAAGTACCAGGGGCGAACACTGAAGCTTTCTTT. Encoded protein: CASSQVPGANTEAFF.

This clone came up a few times. The chain employs TRBV7-8 and TRBJ1-1, with 8 bases lining up with TRBD1. Germline loops: CDR1 SGHVS, CDR2 FQNEAQ. The CDR3 totals 15 residues. Trimming removed 5 bases from V and 5 bases from J; junction bases left unmatched: 10. The CDR3 protein is CASSLGLDRATEAFF. The CDR3 DNA follows: TGTGCCAGCAGCCTGGGATTGGACAGGGCTACTGAAGCTTTCTTT.

J is TRBJ2-3 and V is TRBV6-6; the D gene is possibly TRBD2 (6 bases). The CDR3 extends over 15 amino acids. Germline V gene data show CDR1 as MNHNY and CDR2 as SVGAGI (reference sequence). With 5 bases removed from V and 6 bases from J, the gap between germline ends came to 18 bases. CDR3 sequence reads: CASSPRGGAEDTQYF. In nucleotides, the CDR3 is TGTGCCAGCAGTCCCCGAGGAGGGGCCGAGGATACGCAGTATTTT.

This clone was detected once. The J gene is TRBJ1-1, the V gene TRBV29-1, with D possibly matching TRBD1 (6 bases). Germline CDR1 SQVTM, CDR2 ANQGSEA. Deletions cut 4 bases from V and 9 bases from J, with 9 bases between. The CDR3 consists of 10 residues. The DNA of the CDR3 is TGCAGCGTTGGGGGGCTTAAAGCTTTCTTT. Its protein is CSVGGLKAFF.

J is TRBJ2-3 and V is TRBV3-1 (or the pseudogene TRBV3-2); D not certain. Germline values: CDR1 LGHDT, CDR2 YNNKEL (reference sequence). V lost 1 base to trimming and J lost 1 base, with 9 bases between them. The CDR3 extends over 15 amino acids. Here the CDR3 reads CASSQVISGTDTQYF. CDR3 sequence (DNA): TGTGCCAGCAGCCAAGTTATCTCCGGCACAGATACGCAGTATTTT.

The chain links TRBV28 to TRBJ1-2; 10 nucleotides line up with TRBD1. CDR1 is MDHEN, CDR2 SYDVKM, per germline. After removal of 4 bases from V and 7 bases from J, the junction contained 12 bases not matched to a gene. The CDR3 length is 16 residues. CDR3 DNA sequence: TGTGCCAGCAGTTCGGGGACAGGGGCATCGCACGGTGGCTACACCTTC. It translates to CASSSGTGASHGGYTF.

This chain connects TRBV9 to TRBJ2-3, with D perhaps matching TRBD1 (6 bases). Trimming took off 3 bases at V and 2 bases at J, with 13 bases between the two ends. Germline V lookup: CDR1 SGDLS, CDR2 YYNGEE. CDR3 length: 15 amino acids. CDR3 DNA sequence: TGTGCCAGCAGCGACCGGGACACCAACACAGATACGCAGTATTTT. This encodes CASSDRDTNTDTQYF.

V is TRBV5-6 and J is TRBJ1-4; 7 nucleotides match TRBD1. V dropped 3 bases and J dropped 4; count of bases not matched to a gene: 6. The CDR3 has 15 residues. Germline CDR1 and CDR2: SGHDT and YYEEEE. The CDR3 region is CASSWGPGGNEKLFF. CDR3 nucleotide sequence: TGTGCCAGCAGCTGGGGGCCAGGGGGTAATGAAAAACTGTTTTTT.

The chain links TRBV4-1 to TRBJ1-2, with 12 bases fitting TRBD1. Looked up from germline, CDR1 is MGHRA and CDR2 is YSYEKL. There are 17 residues in the CDR3. Trimming took 0 bases from V and 6 from J; bases not matched to a gene: 8. The CDR3 sequence: CASSQEGGTGGFNGYTF. The CDR3 region has the DNA TGCGCCAGCAGCCAAGAAGGAGGGACAGGGGGCTTCAATGGCTACACCTTC.

This chain uses TRBV9 with TRBJ1-3; TRBD1 aligns across 8 bases. Germline loops: CDR1 SGDLS, CDR2 YYNGEE. The CDR3 covers 16 residues. Unmatched junction bases numbered 9, after V lost 3 bases and J lost 4 bases. The CDR3: CASSEDRASYGNTIYF. CDR3 coding DNA: TGTGCCAGCAGCGAGGACAGGGCCTCGTACGGAAACACCATATATTTT.

The V and J genes are TRBV9 and TRBJ2-5; 13 nucleotides line up with TRBD2. The CDR3 covers 16 residues. V was clipped by 3 bases and J by 4 bases; unmatched bases: 6. Germline V gives CDR1 SGDLS, CDR2 YYNGEE. CDR3 in amino acids: CASSAGLAGYPETQYF. The CDR3 nucleotides read TGTGCCAGCAGCGCGGGACTAGCGGGGTATCCAGAGACCCAGTACTTC.

The rearrangement joins TRBV18 to TRBJ1-1; D is unresolved. Germline assignment: CDR1 KGHSH and CDR2 LQKENI. The CDR3 is 13 residues long. V was cut by 3 bases and J by 3 bases, with 8 bases left in between. CDR3 sequence: CASSPGPDTEAFF. In DNA, the CDR3 is TGTGCCAGCTCACCCGGTCCTGACACTGAAGCTTTCTTT.

This rearrangement joins TRBV7-2 to TRBJ2-3; the match to TRBD2 covers 7 bases. CDR1 and CDR2 (germline): SGHTA, FQGNSA. V lost 6 bases, J lost 0 bases, and 6 bases stayed unmatched. The CDR3 is made up of 15 amino acids. CDR3 residues: CASRRSGISTDTQYF. The CDR3 DNA reads TGTGCCAGCAGACGCAGCGGGATAAGCACAGATACGCAGTATTTT.

The chain combines TRBV11-2 with TRBJ1-5; D remains ambiguous. This CDR3 has 14 amino acids. CDR1 and CDR2 from the germline V gene are SGHAT and FQNNGV. The V end lost 1 base, the J end lost 7 bases, and 11 bases lay between the germline ends. The CDR3 is CASSLGPRNQPQHF. The CDR3 bases are TGTGCCAGCAGCTTAGGCCCGCGGAACCAGCCCCAGCATTTT. The full variable domain, its missing parts supplied by reference TRBV11-2 and TRBJ1-5, is EAGVAQSPRYKIIEKRQSVAFWCNPISGHATLYWYQQILGQGPKLLIQFQNNGVVDDSQLPKDRFSAERLKGVDSTLKIQPAKLEDSAVYLCASSLGPRNQPQHFGDGTRLSIL.

The J gene is TRBJ2-3, the V gene TRBV29-1, with D possibly TRBD1 on 6 matching bases. Trimming took 1 base from V and 9 from J, leaving 11 bases between them. Germline loops: CDR1 SQVTM, CDR2 ANQGSEA. This CDR3 spans 12 amino acids. In DNA, the CDR3 is TGCAGCGTTGAAGGTGGGGGCGCGACGCAGTATTTT. It translates to CSVEGGGATQYF.

Only a few counts were recorded for this clone. This sample also contains other DNA sequences that code for the same CDR3. The chain carries TRBV29-1 and TRBJ1-5; D may be TRBD1 (5 bases). Looked up from germline, CDR1 is SQVTM and CDR2 is ANQGSEA. The CDR3 is 13 amino acids. V lost 6 bases and J lost 3, with 12 bases in between. CDR3 nucleotides: TGCAGCGTAAGCTTAGGGGTCAATCAGCCCCAGCATTTT. Protein: CSVSLGVNQPQHF.

The V and J genes are TRBV15 and TRBJ2-3, with unresolved D. The V end was cut by 8 bases, the J end by 2 bases, with 11 bases between. The germline CDR1 and CDR2 sequences are LNHNV and YYDKDF (reference sequence). The CDR3 spans 13 residues. CDR3 bases: TGTGCCACCGCGCACAGAAACACAGATACGCAGTATTTT. Its translation: CATAHRNTDTQYF.

In its sample, this clone was seen once. The V gene is TRBV19, the J gene TRBJ2-2; TRBD1 aligns across 7 bases. The germline CDR1 and CDR2 sequences are LNHDA and SQIVND (reference sequence). CDR3 size: 14 residues. V shed 7 bases and J 2 bases; nucleotides not matched to a gene: 4. CDR3 sequence reads: CASTGTANTGELFF. The CDR3 DNA sequence: TGTGCCAGTACCGGGACAGCAAACACCGGGGAGCTGTTTTTT.

DNA for the CDR3: TGTGCCAGTAGTGTACAGGGGGCCTACACTGAAGCTTTCTTT. Its translation is CASSVQGAYTEAFF. The chain has TRBV19 and TRBJ1-1; 9 bases match TRBD1. The CDR3 sequence is 14 residues long. V lost 5 bases, J lost 3 bases, and 4 bases stayed unmatched. Germline V gene lookup returns CDR1 LNHDA and CDR2 SQIVND (reference sequence).

The chain carries TRBV3-1 (or the pseudogene TRBV3-2) and TRBJ1-6; maybe TRBD1 (5 bases). This CDR3 comprises 13 residues. The V and J ends lost 5 bases and 8 bases respectively, with 10 bases between them. Germline values: CDR1 LGHDT, CDR2 YNNKEL (reference sequence). The CDR3 sequence: CASSDSRDSPLHF. CDR3 sequence (DNA): TGTGCCAGCAGCGACTCCAGGGATTCACCCCTCCACTTT.

The chain couples TRBV4-1 to TRBJ2-2; D is perhaps TRBD1 (6 bases). CDR3 length equals 13 residues. The germline gives CDR1 MGHRA, CDR2 YSYEKL. Trimming cost V 2 bases and J 15 bases, with 16 bases left between them. CDR3 residues: CASSQLDRGGLFF. The CDR3 nucleotides read TGCGCCAGCAGCCAATTGGACCGAGGGGGATTGTTTTTT.

The chain has TRBV19 and TRBJ1-3; D not resolved. V was shortened by 3 bases and J by 8 bases, with 14 bases between the two germline ends. CDR1 is LNHDA and CDR2 is SQIVND in the germline V gene (reference sequence). The CDR3 is 14 amino acids. CDR3 in amino acids: CASSIYGRSDTIYF. CDR3 DNA: TGTGCCAGTAGTATTTACGGCAGGTCGGACACCATATATTTT.

The rearrangement uses TRBV7-2 and TRBJ2-3; TRBD2 might be the D (7 bases). V dropped 3 bases and J dropped 4 bases, with 11 bases sitting between them. The CDR3 spans 14 residues. The V gene's germline CDR1 is SGHTA and CDR2 FQGNSA. CDR3 nucleotide sequence: TGTGCCAGCAGCTTCGGGGGGCCGGCAGATACGCAGTATTTT. Protein: CASSFGGPADTQYF. Looking up the rest from reference TRBV7-2 and TRBJ2-3 gives the full variable domain: GAGVSQSPSNKVTEKGKDVELRCDPISGHTALYWYRQSLGQGLEFLIYFQGNSAPDKSGLPSDRFSAERTGGSVSTLTIQRTQQEDSAVYLCASSFGGPADTQYFGPGTRLTVL.

The chain carries TRBV13 and TRBJ1-1; D may be TRBD1 (6 bases). The germline gives CDR1 PRHDT, CDR2 FYEKMQ (reference sequence). The ends were cut back, 3 bases at V and 11 bases at J, with 16 bases in the middle. CDR3 length: 13 residues. CDR3 amino acids: CASSFAQGKRAFF. CDR3 bases: TGTGCCAGCAGCTTCGCGCAGGGGAAGAGGGCTTTCTTT.